The 14 T cell receptor beta chains below all came from one sample that was sequenced in a study of CD8 T cells in Susac syndrome. The authors reverse transcribed roughly 0.5 to 1 ug RNA with random hexamers. TCRdb used MiXCR to reprocess the immunoSEQ multiplex PCR reads, holding one entry per CDR3 protein. In the table there are around 140,000 distinct CDR3 sequences, 65% to 90% of which are singletons. The source material was CD8+ T cells from PBMCs. The receptors here all came from a human donor with multiple sclerosis.

The chain is built from TRBV7-9 and TRBJ1-5; D is unresolved. From germline, CDR1 is SEHNR and CDR2 FQNEAQ (reference sequence). V was trimmed by 5 bases and J by 7 bases, leaving 15 bases between them. This CDR3 spans 14 amino acids. This CDR3 is CASSQKEVRQPQHF. For the CDR3, the DNA is TGTGCCAGCAGCCAAAAAGAAGTTCGGCAGCCCCAGCATTTT.

V and J are TRBV29-1 and TRBJ2-7, with D possibly being TRBD1 or TRBD2 (5 bases each). CDR1 is SQVTM, CDR2 ANQGSEA, per germline. The CDR3 is made up of 11 amino acids. Trimming shortened V by 8 bases and J by 5 bases, and 13 bases separated the two germline ends. CDR3 bases: TGCAGCATTGTGTGGGGGAACGAGCAGTACGTC. The encoded protein is CSIVWGNEQYV.

V and J are TRBV12-3 or TRBV12-4 and TRBJ2-1, with D unresolved. The CDR3 spans 13 residues. V was cut by 3 bases and J by 5 bases, with 8 bases left in between. Here the CDR3 DNA reads TGTGCCAGCAGTTTCACCAGAAACAATGAGCAGTTCTTC. Its translation is CASSFTRNNEQFF.

V gene TRBV5-4 combines with J gene TRBJ2-1, with TRBD2 identical over 9 bases. Looked up from germline, CDR1 is SGHNT and CDR2 is YYREEE (reference sequence). Trimming cost V 0 bases and J 7 bases; bases outside gene matches: 8. This CDR3 contains 16 residues. CDR3 sequence (DNA): TGTGCCAGCAGCTTGGCGGGAGGACTAGCGATGAATGAGCAGTTCTTC. It yields the protein CASSLAGGLAMNEQFF.

The count of this clonotype is one. The rearrangement uses TRBV7-6 and TRBJ2-3, with 8 nucleotides matching TRBD2. The junction had 10 bases not matched to a gene; V was cut back by 5 bases and J by 0 bases. Germline-derived CDR1 and CDR2 are SGHVS and FNYEAQ. The CDR3 contains 17 residues. CDR3 residues: CASSPSHGGASTDTQYF. CDR3 sequence (DNA): TGTGCCAGCAGCCCCTCCCACGGGGGGGCCAGCACAGATACGCAGTATTTT.

This chain connects TRBV2 to TRBJ1-2, with D perhaps TRBD1 (5 bases). Germline V gene sequence: CDR1 SNHLY, CDR2 FYNNEI. V dropped 4 bases and J dropped 6 bases, with 18 bases sitting between them. This CDR3 has 15 amino acids. The CDR3: CASSGWDGGNHGYTF. The DNA of the CDR3 is TGTGCCAGCAGTGGGTGGGACGGAGGGAACCATGGCTACACCTTC.

The CDR3 sequence is CASSQESWQGDGYTF. The DNA of the CDR3 is TGTGCCAGCAGCCAAGAGTCTTGGCAGGGCGATGGCTACACCTTC. The chain employs TRBV3-1 and TRBJ1-2, with D tentatively TRBD1 (5 bases). The CDR3 is made up of 15 amino acids. Trimming left V 0 bases short and J 6 bases short, with 14 bases between. Germline lookup yields CDR1 LGHDT and CDR2 YNNKEL (reference sequence).

The V gene is TRBV6-5, the J gene TRBJ2-1; TRBD1 is a possible D gene (5 bases). V was shortened by 8 bases and J by 9 bases, with 8 bases between the two germline ends. The CDR3 runs to 10 residues. Germline V gene sequence: CDR1 MNHEY, CDR2 SVGAGI. CDR3 loop: CASWGGEQFF. Here the CDR3 DNA reads TGTGCCAGCTGGGGCGGTGAGCAGTTCTTC.

The V and J genes are TRBV7-9 and TRBJ2-1; 7 bases fit TRBD2. Trimming took 3 bases from V and 6 from J; bases not matched to a gene: 8. Per germline, CDR1 SEHNR and CDR2 FQNEAQ (reference sequence). The length of the CDR3 is 15 residues. The CDR3 sequence is CASSFILATGNEQFF. Here the CDR3 DNA reads TGTGCCAGCAGCTTCATACTAGCGACCGGCAATGAGCAGTTCTTC.

DNA of the CDR3: TGTGCCACCTCCCTTGTCGACTATAGCAATCAGCCCCAGCATTTT. Its protein is CATSLVDYSNQPQHF. The chain recombines TRBV19 with TRBJ1-5; D is ambiguous. The CDR3 contains 15 residues. V was shortened by 10 bases and J by 0 bases, with 16 bases between the two germline ends. The germline V gene has CDR1 LNHDA and CDR2 SQIVND (reference sequence).

This clonotype was seen only once. V and J are TRBV15 and TRBJ1-1; D is ambiguous. V lost 4 bases and J lost 8, with 17 bases in between. CDR1 is LNHNV, CDR2 YYDKDF, per germline (reference sequence). This CDR3 region has 14 residues. CDR3 bases: TGTGCCACCAGCAACATAAACCTGGTCCCAGAAGCTTTCTTT. Its protein is CATSNINLVPEAFF.

This sequence joins TRBV20-1 and TRBJ2-7; D is unresolved. Looked up from germline, CDR1 is DFQATT and CDR2 is SNEGSKA (reference sequence). Trimming removed 1 base at V and 3 bases at J, with 10 bases between. The CDR3 covers 13 residues. The DNA for the CDR3 is TGCAGTGCTAGAGTTTCCAGGCTCTACGAGCAGTACTTC. Protein product: CSARVSRLYEQYF.

The chain recombines TRBV2 with TRBJ1-2; 10 nucleotides line up with TRBD1. With V trimmed by 6 bases and J by 4 bases, 14 bases remained unmatched. The CDR3 length is 17 residues. CDR1 SNHLY and CDR2 FYNNEI come from the germline V gene. The CDR3 DNA sequence: TGTGCCAGCAGCCCGATTGCTGACAGGGGGCTTAGCTATGGCTACACCTTC. Translation gives CASSPIADRGLSYGYTF.

Written as DNA, the CDR3 is TGTGCCAGCAGTTTTGCCCATAATCAGCCCCAGCATTTT. This encodes CASSFAHNQPQHF. V gene TRBV27 combines with J gene TRBJ1-5; D unresolved. Trimming cost V 3 bases and J 4 bases, with 7 bases left between them. This CDR3 spans 13 amino acids. Germline V gene lookup returns CDR1 MNHEY and CDR2 SMNVEV (reference sequence).